The sample holds a few counts of the clone carrying this T cell receptor (beta chain). After removal of 1 base from V and 5 bases from J, the junction contained 7 bases not matched to a gene. Germline-derived CDR1 and CDR2 are MNHNS and SASEGT. CDR3 size: 15 residues. Using its own MiXCR run on the reads, TCRdb lists one record per CDR3 protein. The table includes 200,000 to 300,000 distinct CDR3 sequences, roughly 26% detected once. The entry originates in a study of kidney transplant recipient with SARS-CoV-2 infection. This sequence originates from a male patient aged 25-45 years who had COVID-19 and was a kidney transplant recipient. Some T cells may originate from the graft donor. The genes are TRBV6-1 and TRBJ1-2; TRBD1 aligns across 7 bases. This material consisted of a blood sample, taken at baseline and on approximately day 120 from a kidney transplant recipient. Here the CDR3 reads CASSEEDGQAYGYTF. The CDR3 DNA is TGTGCCAGCAGTGAAGAAGACGGACAGGCGTATGGCTACACCTTC.